The T cell receptor (beta chain) under discussion was sequenced for a study of blood T cell repertoires in COVID-19. Study summary: The United States, Italy and Spain supplied acute and convalescent COVID-19 samples. Sources were T cells, B-cell-depleted T cells, or PBMCs; the material itself was cDNA or gDNA.

Repertoires were generated with immunoSEQ multiplex PCR, while TCRdb's copy carries only in-frame clones and drops some. The table lists fewer than 300,000 clones, approximately 77% of them singletons, with about 3% in the top ten. The CDR3 covers 13 residues. Deletions cut 3 bases from V and 3 bases from J, with 9 bases between. This receptor was taken from a woman aged 18-29 years with acute or convalescent COVID-19. Material for sequencing was peripheral blood. The chain combines TRBV12-3 or TRBV12-4 with TRBJ2-7; weak D call: TRBD2 (6 bases). The CDR3 nucleotides are TGTGCCAGCAGTTTTTGGCGGGACTACGAGCAGTACTTC. Amino acid sequence: CASSFWRDYEQYF.